The rows below give T cell receptor beta chains drawn from one sample of a study of control samples from healthy donors and cancer patients. Sequenced by immunoSEQ multiplex PCR; TCRdb stores in-frame clones only, minus some. This table holds almost 40,000 clones, about 86% found once. Sequencing input: PBMCs. The receptors originated from an older woman with lung cancer. Each CDR3 is given with its conserved first and last residue. The order of the fields is V gene, CDR3 protein.

TRBV29-1 | CSVEGGPKNTEAFF
TRBV5-5 | CASSLWRGTEAFF
TRBV2 | CASSLFYEQYF
TRBV11-2 | CASSLGPDYGYTF
TRBV4-1 | CATSLRGGTGIYEQYF
TRBV18 | CASSPPIREAFF
TRBV20-1 | CSASRPAMNTEAFF
TRBV18 | CASSPPWTTRVFF
TRBV3-1/TRBV3-2 | CASSQRGSGFGQYF
TRBV7-9 | CASSLVRGANEQFF
TRBV5-6 | CASSSGLASLSRETQYF
TRBV7-2 | CASSQGGGVTGNTIYF
TRBV5-1 | CASSLGGSDGELFF
TRBV9 | CASSVATGQPQHF
TRBV3-1/TRBV3-2 | CASSQGWTGDTQYF
TRBV3-1/TRBV3-2 | CASSFGQGPSEQYF
TRBV7-2 | CASSVQDKQYF